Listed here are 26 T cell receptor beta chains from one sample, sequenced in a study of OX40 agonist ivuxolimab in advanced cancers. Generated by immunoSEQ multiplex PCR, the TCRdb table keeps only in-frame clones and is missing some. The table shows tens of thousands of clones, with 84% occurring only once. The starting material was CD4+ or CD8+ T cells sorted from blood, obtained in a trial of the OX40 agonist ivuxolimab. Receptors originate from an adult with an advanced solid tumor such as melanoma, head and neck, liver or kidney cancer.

The CDR3 nucleotides are TGTGCCAGCAGCTTAGTCTTCGGGGAAGCTTTCTTT. It encodes CASSLVFGEAFF. The rearrangement uses TRBV7-9 and TRBJ1-1, with no clear D. CDR1 is SEHNR and CDR2 is FQNEAQ in the germline V gene (reference sequence). The length of the CDR3 is 12 residues. Trimming took 1 base from V and 8 from J, leaving 8 bases between them. The whole variable domain, remainder taken from reference TRBV7-9 and TRBJ1-1, is DTGVSQNPRHKITKRGQNVTFRCDPISEHNRLYWYRQTLGQGPEFLTYFQNEAQLEKSRLLSDRFSAERPKGSFSTLEIQRTEQGDSAMYLCASSLVFGEAFFGQGTRLTVV.

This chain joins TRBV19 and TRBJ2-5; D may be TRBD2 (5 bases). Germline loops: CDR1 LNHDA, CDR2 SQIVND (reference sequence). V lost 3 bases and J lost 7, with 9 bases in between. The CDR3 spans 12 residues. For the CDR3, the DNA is TGTGCCAGTAGTATCGACGGAGGGACCCAGTACTTC. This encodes CASSIDGGTQYF.

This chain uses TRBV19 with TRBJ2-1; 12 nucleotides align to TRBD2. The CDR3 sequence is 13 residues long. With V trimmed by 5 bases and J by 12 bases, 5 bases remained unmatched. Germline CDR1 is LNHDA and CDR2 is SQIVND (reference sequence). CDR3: CASSPTTSGRQFF. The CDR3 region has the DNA TGTGCCAGTAGTCCCACGACTAGCGGGAGGCAGTTCTTC.

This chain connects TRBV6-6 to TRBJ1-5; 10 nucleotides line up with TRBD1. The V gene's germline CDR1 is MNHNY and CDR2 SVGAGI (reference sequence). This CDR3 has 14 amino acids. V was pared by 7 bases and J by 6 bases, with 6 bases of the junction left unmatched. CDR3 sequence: CASTGQGTRQPQHF. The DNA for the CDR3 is TGTGCCAGCACGGGACAGGGGACGCGTCAGCCCCAGCATTTT.

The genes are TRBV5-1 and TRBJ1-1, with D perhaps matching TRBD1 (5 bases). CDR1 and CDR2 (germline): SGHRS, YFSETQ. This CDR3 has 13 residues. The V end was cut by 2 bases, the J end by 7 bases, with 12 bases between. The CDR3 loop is CASSFGRAGEAFF. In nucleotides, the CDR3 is TGCGCCAGCAGCTTCGGCAGGGCGGGTGAAGCTTTCTTT.

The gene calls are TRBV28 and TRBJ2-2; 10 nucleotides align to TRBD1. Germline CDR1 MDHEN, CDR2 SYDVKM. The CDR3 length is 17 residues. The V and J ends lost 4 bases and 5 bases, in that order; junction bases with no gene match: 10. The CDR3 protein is CASSYRRTGGWTGELFF. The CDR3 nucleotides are TGTGCCAGCAGTTACCGTCGGACAGGGGGGTGGACCGGGGAGCTGTTTTTT. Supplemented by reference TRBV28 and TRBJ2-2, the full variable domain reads DVKVTQSSRYLVKRTGEKVFLECVQDMDHENMFWYRQDPGLGLRLIYFSYDVKMKEKGDIPEGYSVSREKKERFSLILESASTNQTSMYLCASSYRRTGGWTGELFFGEGSRLTVL.

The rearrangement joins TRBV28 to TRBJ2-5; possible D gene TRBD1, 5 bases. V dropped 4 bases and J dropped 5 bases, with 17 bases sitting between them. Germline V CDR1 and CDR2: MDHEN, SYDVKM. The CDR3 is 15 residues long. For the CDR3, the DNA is TGTGCCAGCAGTTCCCCCGCAGCAGGGTATGAGACCCAGTACTTC. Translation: CASSSPAAGYETQYF.

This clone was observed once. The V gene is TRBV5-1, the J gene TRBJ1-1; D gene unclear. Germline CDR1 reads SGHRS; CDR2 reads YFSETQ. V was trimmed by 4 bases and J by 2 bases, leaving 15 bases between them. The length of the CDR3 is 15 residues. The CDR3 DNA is TGCGCCAGCAGCCGTGGGGAGGGAGCCAACACTGAAGCTTTCTTT. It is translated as CASSRGEGANTEAFF.

CDR3 region: CASTASGGETQYF. The CDR3 DNA reads TGCGCCAGCACCGCATCGGGAGGAGAGACCCAGTACTTC. This chain uses TRBV5-1 with TRBJ2-5; TRBD2 matches 7 bases. The germline CDR1 and CDR2 sequences are SGHRS and YFSETQ. The CDR3 spans 13 residues. J gave up 4 bases and V 6 bases, and 6 bases lay outside the gene matches. The entire variable domain, with the rest obtained from reference TRBV5-1 and TRBJ2-5, is as follows: KAGVTQTPRYLIKTRGQQVTLSCSPISGHRSVSWYQQTPGQGLQFLFEYFSETQRNKGNFPGRFSGRQFSNSRSEMNVSTLELGDSALYLCASTASGGETQYFGPGTRLLVL.

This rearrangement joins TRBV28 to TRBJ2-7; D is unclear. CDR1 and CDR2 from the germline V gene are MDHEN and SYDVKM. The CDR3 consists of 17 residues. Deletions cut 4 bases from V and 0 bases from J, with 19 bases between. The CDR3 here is CASSSFLSQADSYEQYF. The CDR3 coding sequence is TGTGCCAGCAGTTCCTTTCTCTCCCAGGCCGACTCCTACGAGCAGTACTTC.

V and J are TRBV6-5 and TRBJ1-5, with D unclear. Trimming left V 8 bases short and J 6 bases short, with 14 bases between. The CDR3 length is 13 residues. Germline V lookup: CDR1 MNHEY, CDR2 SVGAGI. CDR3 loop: CASGQASSQPQHF. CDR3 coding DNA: TGTGCCAGCGGCCAGGCCTCGTCTCAGCCCCAGCATTTT.

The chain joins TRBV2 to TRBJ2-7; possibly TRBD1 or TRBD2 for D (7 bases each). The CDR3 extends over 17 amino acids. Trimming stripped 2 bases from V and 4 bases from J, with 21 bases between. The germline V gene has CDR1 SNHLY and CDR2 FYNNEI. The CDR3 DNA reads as TGTGCCAGCAGTGAATTTCTAGGGCAGGGGGGGCGGTACGAGCAGTACTTC. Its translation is CASSEFLGQGGRYEQYF.

The CDR3 sequence: CASSLLGDLNPDTQYF. The CDR3, as DNA: TGTGCCAGCAGCCTCCTCGGGGACCTGAACCCAGATACGCAGTATTTT. The chain uses TRBV9 and TRBJ2-3, with D perhaps being TRBD1 or TRBD2 (5 bases each). The CDR3 covers 16 residues. Germline CDR1 reads SGDLS; CDR2 reads YYNGEE. V was shortened by 4 bases and J by 4 bases, with 19 bases between the two germline ends. Based on the CDR3 plus reference TRBV9 and TRBJ2-3, the full variable domain is DSGVTQTPKHLITATGQRVTLRCSPRSGDLSVYWYQQSLDQGLQFLIQYYNGEERAKGNILERFSAQQFPDLHSELNLSSLELGDSALYFCASSLLGDLNPDTQYFGPGTRLTVL.

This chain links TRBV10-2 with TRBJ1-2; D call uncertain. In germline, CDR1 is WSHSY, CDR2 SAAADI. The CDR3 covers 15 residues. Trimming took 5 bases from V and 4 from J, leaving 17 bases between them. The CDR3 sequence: CASSPRANSLYGYTF. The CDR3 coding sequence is TGCGCCAGCAGTCCCCGGGCTAATTCCCTCTATGGCTACACCTTC.

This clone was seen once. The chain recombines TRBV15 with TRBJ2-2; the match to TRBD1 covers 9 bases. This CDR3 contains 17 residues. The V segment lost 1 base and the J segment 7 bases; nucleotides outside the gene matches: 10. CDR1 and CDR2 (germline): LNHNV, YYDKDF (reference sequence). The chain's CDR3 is CATSRVAGTGSVGELFF. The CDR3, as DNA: TGTGCCACCAGCAGAGTTGCCGGGACAGGGAGCGTCGGGGAGCTGTTTTTT. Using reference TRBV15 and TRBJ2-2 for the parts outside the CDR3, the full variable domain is DAMVIQNPRYQVTQFGKPVTLSCSQTLNHNVMYWYQQKSSQAPKLLFHYYDKDFNNEADTPDNFQSRRPNTSFCFLDIRSPGLGDTAMYLCATSRVAGTGSVGELFFGEGSRLTVL.

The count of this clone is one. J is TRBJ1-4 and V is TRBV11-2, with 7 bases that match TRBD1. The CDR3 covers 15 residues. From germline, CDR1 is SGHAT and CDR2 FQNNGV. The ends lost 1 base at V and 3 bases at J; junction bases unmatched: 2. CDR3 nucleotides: TGTGCCAGCAGCTTAGTGGGACAGCCTAATGAAAAACTGTTTTTT. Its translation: CASSLVGQPNEKLFF.

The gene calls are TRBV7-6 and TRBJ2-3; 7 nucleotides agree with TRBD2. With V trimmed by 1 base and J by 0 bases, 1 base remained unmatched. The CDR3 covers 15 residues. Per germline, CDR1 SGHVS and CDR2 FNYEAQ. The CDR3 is CASSLGEGSTDTQYF. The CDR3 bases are TGTGCCAGCAGCTTAGGGGAGGGAAGCACAGATACGCAGTATTTT.

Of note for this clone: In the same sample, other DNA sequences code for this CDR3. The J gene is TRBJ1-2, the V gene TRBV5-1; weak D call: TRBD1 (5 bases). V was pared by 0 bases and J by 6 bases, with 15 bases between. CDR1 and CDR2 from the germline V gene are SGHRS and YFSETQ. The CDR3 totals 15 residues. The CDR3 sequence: CASSLGRGWYDGYTF. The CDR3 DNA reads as TGCGCCAGCAGCTTGGGTCGGGGGTGGTATGATGGCTACACCTTC. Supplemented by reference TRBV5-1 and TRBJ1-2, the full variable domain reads KAGVTQTPRYLIKTRGQQVTLSCSPISGHRSVSWYQQTPGQGLQFLFEYFSETQRNKGNFPGRFSGRQFSNSRSEMNVSTLELGDSALYLCASSLGRGWYDGYTFGSGTRLTVV.

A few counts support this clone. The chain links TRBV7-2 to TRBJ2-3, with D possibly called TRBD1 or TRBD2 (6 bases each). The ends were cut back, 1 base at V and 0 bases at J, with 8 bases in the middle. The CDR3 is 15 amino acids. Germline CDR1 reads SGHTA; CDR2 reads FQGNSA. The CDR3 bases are TGTGCCAGCAGCTTAGACGGGGGCAGCACAGATACGCAGTATTTT. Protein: CASSLDGGSTDTQYF. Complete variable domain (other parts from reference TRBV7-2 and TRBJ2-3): GAGVSQSPSNKVTEKGKDVELRCDPISGHTALYWYRQSLGQGLEFLIYFQGNSAPDKSGLPSDRFSAERTGGSVSTLTIQRTQQEDSAVYLCASSLDGGSTDTQYFGPGTRLTVL.

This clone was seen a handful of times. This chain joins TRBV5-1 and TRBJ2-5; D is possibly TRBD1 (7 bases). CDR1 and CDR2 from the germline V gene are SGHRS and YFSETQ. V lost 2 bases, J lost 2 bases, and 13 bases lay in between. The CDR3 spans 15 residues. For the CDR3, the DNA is TGCGCCAGCAGCTTAGGGGGCGGGAATCAAGAGACCCAGTACTTC. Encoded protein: CASSLGGGNQETQYF.

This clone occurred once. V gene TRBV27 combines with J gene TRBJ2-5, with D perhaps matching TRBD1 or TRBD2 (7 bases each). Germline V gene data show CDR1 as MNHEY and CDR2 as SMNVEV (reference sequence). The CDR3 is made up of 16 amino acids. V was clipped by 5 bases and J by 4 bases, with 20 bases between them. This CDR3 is CASSPPRQGGGETQYF. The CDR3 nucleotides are TGTGCCAGCAGTCCCCCGCGACAGGGAGGGGGAGAGACCCAGTACTTC.

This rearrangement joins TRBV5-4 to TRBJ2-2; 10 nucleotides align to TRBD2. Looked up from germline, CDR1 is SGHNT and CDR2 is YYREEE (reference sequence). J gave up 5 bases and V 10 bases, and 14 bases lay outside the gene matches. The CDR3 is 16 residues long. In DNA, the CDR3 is TGTGCCTTCCAGGGGAGCGGGGGGGCCGTAACCGGGGAGCTGTTTTTT. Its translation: CAFQGSGGAVTGELFF.

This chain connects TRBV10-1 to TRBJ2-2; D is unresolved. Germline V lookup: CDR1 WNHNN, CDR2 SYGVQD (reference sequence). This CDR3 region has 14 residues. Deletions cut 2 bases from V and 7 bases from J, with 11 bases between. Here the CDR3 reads CASSETMIVGELFF. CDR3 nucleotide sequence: TGCGCCAGCAGTGAGACCATGATTGTCGGGGAGCTGTTTTTT.

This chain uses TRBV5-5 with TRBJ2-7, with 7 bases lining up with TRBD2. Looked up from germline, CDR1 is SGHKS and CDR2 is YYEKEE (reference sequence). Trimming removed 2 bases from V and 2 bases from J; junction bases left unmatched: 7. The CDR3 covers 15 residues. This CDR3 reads CASSFRQGGAYEQYF. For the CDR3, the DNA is TGTGCCAGCAGCTTTCGGCAGGGAGGGGCCTACGAGCAGTACTTC.

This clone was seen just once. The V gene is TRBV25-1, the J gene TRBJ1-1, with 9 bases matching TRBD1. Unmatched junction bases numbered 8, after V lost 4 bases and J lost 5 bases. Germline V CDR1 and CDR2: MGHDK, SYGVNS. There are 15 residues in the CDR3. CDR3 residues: CASSGLGQGRTEAFF. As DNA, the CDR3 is TGTGCCAGCAGTGGTCTAGGACAGGGGAGGACTGAAGCTTTCTTT.

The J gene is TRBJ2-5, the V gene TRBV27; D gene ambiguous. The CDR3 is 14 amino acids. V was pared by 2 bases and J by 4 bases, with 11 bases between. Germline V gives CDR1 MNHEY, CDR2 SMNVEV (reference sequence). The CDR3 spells CASSLRRTGETQYF. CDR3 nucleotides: TGTGCCAGCAGTTTACGTAGGACGGGAGAGACCCAGTACTTC.